The 21 T cell receptor beta chains listed next were all sequenced from one sample in a study of cytomegalovirus exposure and HLA in healthy donors. This PCR relied on a set of 60 Vbeta primers and 13 Jbeta primers. The protocol was immunoSEQ multiplex PCR, while the TCRdb copy is restricted to in-frame clones and leaves out a portion. The profile shows 130,000 to 150,000 clones, approximately 70% of them singletons. Sequenced material: PBMCs. These receptors all stem from a human donor in good health.

This clone was seen more than once but under ten times. The chain is built from TRBV27 and TRBJ2-7; tentative D call: TRBD1 (6 bases). The CDR3 is 15 amino acids. Germline assignment: CDR1 MNHEY and CDR2 SMNVEV (reference sequence). Trimming took off 0 bases at V and 2 bases at J, with 11 bases between the two ends. In DNA, the CDR3 is TGTGCCAGCAGTTTATCAGTAGGGGGAACCTACGAGCAGTACTTC. Protein product: CASSLSVGGTYEQYF.

J is TRBJ2-5 and V is TRBV13, with TRBD2 identical over 11 bases. Germline V gene data show CDR1 as PRHDT and CDR2 as FYEKMQ (reference sequence). This CDR3 spans 16 amino acids. Trimming took 5 bases from V and 1 from J; bases not matched to a gene: 6. The CDR3 region has the DNA TGTGCCAGCAGCCCCCGACTAGCGGGGTTCCAAGAGACCCAGTACTTC. Residues: CASSPRLAGFQETQYF. Supplemented by reference TRBV13 and TRBJ2-5, the full variable domain reads AAGVIQSPRHLIKEKRETATLKCYPIPRHDTVYWYQQGPGQDPQFLISFYEKMQSDKGSIPDRFSAQQFSDYHSELNMSSLELGDSALYFCASSPRLAGFQETQYFGPGTRLLVL.

The chain carries TRBV7-9 and TRBJ2-2; TRBD1 matches at 9 bases. The CDR3 covers 17 residues. The ends lost 4 bases at V and 2 bases at J; junction bases unmatched: 8. CDR1 is SEHNR and CDR2 is FQNEAQ in the germline V gene (reference sequence). The CDR3 is CASSWPRDRVNTGELFF. The CDR3 coding sequence is TGTGCCAGCAGCTGGCCCCGGGACAGGGTTAACACCGGGGAGCTGTTTTTT. Drawing the rest from reference TRBV7-9 and TRBJ2-2, the complete variable domain is DTGVSQNPRHKITKRGQNVTFRCDPISEHNRLYWYRQTLGQGPEFLTYFQNEAQLEKSRLLSDRFSAERPKGSFSTLEIQRTEQGDSAMYLCASSWPRDRVNTGELFFGEGSRLTVL.

This chain connects TRBV6-1 to TRBJ1-4; 9 bases line up with TRBD1. The CDR3 extends over 15 amino acids. Per the germline V gene, CDR1 is MNHNS and CDR2 is SASEGT. V trimming: 5 bases; J trimming: 8 bases; junction bases outside the gene matches: 9. CDR3 in DNA: TGTGCCAGCAGTTTCCTACAGGGGGCTGGCGAAAAACTGTTTTTT. It translates to CASSFLQGAGEKLFF.

The chain has TRBV4-2 and TRBJ1-2; TRBD1 aligns across 7 bases. The J segment lost 5 bases and the V segment lost 1 base, leaving 4 bases of the junction unmatched. Germline V CDR1 and CDR2: LGHNA, YNFKEQ. This CDR3 is 14 amino acids long. The CDR3 nucleotides are TGTGCCAGCAGCCAAGTAGGGGGCGGGTATGGCTACACCTTC. The encoded protein is CASSQVGGGYGYTF.

This clone was seen a handful of times. The chain is built from TRBV5-1 and TRBJ2-7, with 10 nucleotides matching TRBD1. The CDR3 has 15 residues. CDR1 and CDR2 (germline): SGHRS, YFSETQ. The V gene end was trimmed by 4 bases and the J gene end by 2 bases; junction bases not matched to a gene: 6. CDR3 residues: CASSPLGTGAYEQYF. The CDR3 DNA is TGCGCCAGCAGCCCCCTTGGGACAGGGGCCTACGAGCAGTACTTC.

This clone was counted a few times. This chain links TRBV5-1 with TRBJ2-5, with D possibly matching TRBD2 (7 bases). Germline CDR1 and CDR2: SGHRS and YFSETQ. V dropped 3 bases and J dropped 5 bases, with 17 bases sitting between them. The CDR3 consists of 15 residues. The DNA for the CDR3 is TGCGCCAGCAGCTGGGCTGTGGGGGGGCACGAGACCCAGTACTTC. It encodes CASSWAVGGHETQYF.

The gene calls are TRBV15 and TRBJ2-5; D gene uncertain. The V gene's germline CDR1 is LNHNV and CDR2 YYDKDF (reference sequence). Trimming removed 1 base at V and 5 bases at J, with 5 bases between. The CDR3 is made up of 12 amino acids. CDR3 in amino acids: CATSRAEETQYF. CDR3 nucleotides: TGTGCCACCAGCAGAGCTGAGGAGACCCAGTACTTC.

The J gene is TRBJ2-5, the V gene TRBV14, with D tentatively TRBD2 (6 bases). The V gene's germline CDR1 is SGHDN and CDR2 FVKESK. The V gene lost 3 bases and the J gene lost 4 bases, with 12 bases spanning the gap. The CDR3 runs 14 residues. The CDR3 is CASSHYGGGETQYF. The CDR3 DNA reads TGTGCCAGCAGCCACTACGGGGGAGGAGAGACCCAGTACTTC.

V gene TRBV13 combines with J gene TRBJ2-3; D gene uncertain. Between the trimmed V and J ends, which lost 5 bases and 2 bases, there was a span of 2 bases. Germline values: CDR1 PRHDT, CDR2 FYEKMQ (reference sequence). This CDR3 has 11 amino acids. This CDR3 is CASSHTDTQYF. Written as DNA, the CDR3 is TGTGCCAGCAGCCACACAGATACGCAGTATTTT.

CDR3 coding DNA: TGTGCCAGCAGTGGGCGGTTCACAGATACGCAGTATTTT. This codes for CASSGRFTDTQYF. The chain combines TRBV2 with TRBJ2-3; D not certain. The V end was cut by 4 bases, the J end by 2 bases, with 7 bases between. Germline lookup yields CDR1 SNHLY and CDR2 FYNNEI. The CDR3 totals 13 residues.

The gene calls are TRBV7-9 and TRBJ2-7; possibly TRBD1 for D (5 bases). Germline values: CDR1 SEHNR, CDR2 FQNEAQ (reference sequence). The CDR3 sequence is 15 residues long. Trimming removed 5 bases from V and 6 bases from J, with 20 bases in between. In nucleotides, the CDR3 is TGTGCCAGCAGCCCTAGGGGCTCTTCCTCACTCGAGCAGTACTTC. Translated: CASSPRGSSSLEQYF.

This clone was seen a handful of times. The chain couples TRBV10-2 to TRBJ2-5; 14 bases map to TRBD2. CDR3 length: 19 amino acids. Unmatched junction bases numbered 16, after V lost 7 bases and J lost 3 bases. Looked up from germline, CDR1 is WSHSY and CDR2 is SAAADI. The CDR3 DNA reads TGCGCCAGCAAATTGGGACTAGCGGGAGAGAATATTAGAAAAGAGACCCAGTACTTC. It yields the protein CASKLGLAGENIRKETQYF.

This clone was picked up a small number of times. The chain links TRBV7-3 to TRBJ2-1, with TRBD2 matching over 13 bases. The J segment lost 3 bases and the V segment lost 4 bases, leaving 6 bases of the junction unmatched. Per germline, CDR1 SGHTA and CDR2 FQGTGA. The CDR3 is 17 amino acids. The CDR3 protein is CASSSLLAGGHYNEQFF. The CDR3 region has the DNA TGTGCCAGCAGCTCCCTACTAGCGGGGGGGCACTACAATGAGCAGTTCTTC.

The CDR3 sequence is CASSQGSGGGGSEAFF. DNA of the CDR3: TGCGCCAGCAGCCAAGGGTCAGGGGGAGGCGGCAGTGAAGCTTTCTTT. This chain uses TRBV4-1 with TRBJ1-1; 7 nucleotides line up with TRBD1. V gave up 1 base and J gave up 7 bases; unmatched junction bases: 12. Per germline, CDR1 MGHRA and CDR2 YSYEKL. The CDR3 loop spans 16 amino acids.

V and J are TRBV6-5 and TRBJ2-3, with 10 bases that match TRBD2. The germline V gene has CDR1 MNHEY and CDR2 SVGAGI. Losses at the gene ends were 8 bases for V and 4 bases for J; bases not matched to a gene: 9. This CDR3 contains 15 residues. The CDR3 nucleotides read TGTGCCAGCGGGGGATTAGCGGGAGGTTCAGATACGCAGTATTTT. Translation: CASGGLAGGSDTQYF.

The chain combines TRBV7-6 with TRBJ2-2; weak D call: TRBD2 (5 bases). The V end was cut by 5 bases, the J end by 1 base, with 14 bases between. The CDR3 runs 16 residues. CDR1 is SGHVS, CDR2 FNYEAQ, per germline. CDR3 in DNA: TGTGCCAGCAGCAGCGGAGGTTATATGAACACCGGGGAGCTGTTTTTT. Translated: CASSSGGYMNTGELFF.

The V and J genes are TRBV4-1 and TRBJ2-7; 7 nucleotides align to TRBD2. Germline V gene lookup returns CDR1 MGHRA and CDR2 YSYEKL. Trimming at V came to 1 base and at J to 3 bases, leaving 3 bases not matched to a gene. The CDR3 has 14 amino acids. CDR3: CASSQAWGGYEQYF. CDR3 DNA: TGCGCCAGCAGCCAAGCATGGGGGGGCTACGAGCAGTACTTC.

The chain links TRBV28 to TRBJ2-5; 9 positions match TRBD1. Germline V gene lookup returns CDR1 MDHEN and CDR2 SYDVKM. The CDR3 length is 14 residues. V lost 6 bases to trimming and J lost 4 bases; unmatched junction nucleotides: 6. The CDR3 loop is CASRGQGPGETQYF. CDR3 coding DNA: TGTGCCAGCAGAGGACAGGGGCCTGGAGAGACCCAGTACTTC.

This clone was observed once. This chain connects TRBV12-5 to TRBJ2-3; a weak D match, TRBD2 (6 bases). V was shortened by 4 bases and J by 0 bases, with 14 bases between the two germline ends. Germline-derived CDR1 and CDR2 are LGHNT and FRNRAP. There are 16 residues in the CDR3. For the CDR3, the DNA is TGTGCTAGTGGTTGGACCGTGGCGGGGAGCACAGATACGCAGTATTTT. Translating it yields CASGWTVAGSTDTQYF.

The chain has TRBV15 and TRBJ2-1; no reliable D call. Trimming pared 0 bases from V and 9 bases from J, leaving 9 bases between. This CDR3 comprises 13 residues. CDR1 is LNHNV and CDR2 is YYDKDF in the germline V gene (reference sequence). In DNA, the CDR3 is TGTGCCACCAGCAGAGATGGGCTGAGTGAGCAGTTCTTC. Its translation: CATSRDGLSEQFF.